A single sample is the source of the 2 T cell receptor beta chains below, sequenced in a study of graft-versus-host responses after intestinal transplantation. Repertoires were generated with immunoSEQ multiplex PCR, while TCRdb's copy carries only in-frame clones and drops some. The sample has over 55,000 clones, 90% seen once. Antigens for these TCRs are unknown. The specimen comprised unstimulated CD8+ T cells sorted from spleen or lymph node cells, sampled before intestinal transplant. The receptors were sampled from a human donor who received an intestinal transplant.

The V call is TRBV15, the J call TRBJ2-7; TRBD1 matches 9 bases. The J segment lost 4 bases and the V segment lost 1 base, leaving 5 bases of the junction unmatched. The CDR3 length is 15 residues. Per germline, CDR1 LNHNV and CDR2 YYDKDF (reference sequence). CDR3 amino acids: CATSRVGGQGYEQYF. CDR3 sequence (DNA): TGTGCCACCAGCAGAGTGGGGGGACAGGGTTACGAGCAGTACTTC.

The chain employs TRBV5-1 and TRBJ2-1; TRBD2 agrees at 8 bases. The CDR3 is 16 residues long. With 4 bases clipped from V and 4 bases from J, the junction kept 10 bases outside the gene matches. Germline CDR1 and CDR2: SGHRS and YFSETQ. This chain's CDR3 is CASSPLGGGIYNEQFF. CDR3 coding DNA: TGCGCCAGCAGCCCCCTCGGGGGGGGGATTTACAATGAGCAGTTCTTC.